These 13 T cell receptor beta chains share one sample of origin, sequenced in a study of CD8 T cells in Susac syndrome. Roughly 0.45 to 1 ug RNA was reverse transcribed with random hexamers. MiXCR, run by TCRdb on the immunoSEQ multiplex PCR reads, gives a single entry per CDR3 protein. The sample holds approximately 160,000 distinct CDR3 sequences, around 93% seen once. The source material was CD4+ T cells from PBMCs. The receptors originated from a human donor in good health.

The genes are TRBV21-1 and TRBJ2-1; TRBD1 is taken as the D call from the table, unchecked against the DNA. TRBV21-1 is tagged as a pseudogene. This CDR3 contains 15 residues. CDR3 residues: CASSQAQGRHNEQFF. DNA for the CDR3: TGTGCCAGCAGCCAAGCACAGGGCAGGCACAATGAGCAGTTCTTC.

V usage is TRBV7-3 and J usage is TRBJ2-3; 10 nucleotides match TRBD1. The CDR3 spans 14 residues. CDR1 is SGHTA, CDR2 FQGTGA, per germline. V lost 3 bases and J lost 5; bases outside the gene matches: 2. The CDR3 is CASSFGQGVDTQYF. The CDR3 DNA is TGTGCCAGCAGCTTCGGACAGGGGGTAGATACGCAGTATTTT.

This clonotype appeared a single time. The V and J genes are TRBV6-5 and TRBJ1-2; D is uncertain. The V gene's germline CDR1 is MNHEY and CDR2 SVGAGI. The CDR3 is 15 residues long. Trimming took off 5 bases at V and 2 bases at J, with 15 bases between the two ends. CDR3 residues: CASSPRTTVNYGYTF. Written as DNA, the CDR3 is TGTGCCAGCAGTCCCCGGACGACCGTAAACTATGGCTACACCTTC.

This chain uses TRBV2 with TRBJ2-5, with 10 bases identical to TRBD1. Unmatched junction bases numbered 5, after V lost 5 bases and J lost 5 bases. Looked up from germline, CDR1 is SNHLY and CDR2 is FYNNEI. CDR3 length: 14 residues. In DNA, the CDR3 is TGTGCCAGCAGTAGACAGGGGGCTTGGGAGACCCAGTACTTC. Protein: CASSRQGAWETQYF.

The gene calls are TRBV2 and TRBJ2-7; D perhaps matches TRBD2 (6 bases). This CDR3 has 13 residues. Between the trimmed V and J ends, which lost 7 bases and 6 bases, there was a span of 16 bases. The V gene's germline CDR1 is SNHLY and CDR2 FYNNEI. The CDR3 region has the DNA TGTGCCAGCACTATGGGACTCACCGCCGAGCAGTACTTC. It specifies CASTMGLTAEQYF.

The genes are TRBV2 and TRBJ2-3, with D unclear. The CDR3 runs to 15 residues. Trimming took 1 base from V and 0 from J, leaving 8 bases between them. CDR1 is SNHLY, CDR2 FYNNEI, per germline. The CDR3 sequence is CASSEVRRSTDTQYF. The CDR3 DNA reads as TGTGCCAGCAGTGAAGTCCGCAGGAGCACAGATACGCAGTATTTT. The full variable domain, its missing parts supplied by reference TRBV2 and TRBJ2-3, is EPEVTQTPSHQVTQMGQEVILRCVPISNHLYFYWYRQILGQKVEFLVSFYNNEISEKSEIFDDQFSVERPDGSNFTLKIRSTKLEDSAMYFCASSEVRRSTDTQYFGPGTRLTVL.

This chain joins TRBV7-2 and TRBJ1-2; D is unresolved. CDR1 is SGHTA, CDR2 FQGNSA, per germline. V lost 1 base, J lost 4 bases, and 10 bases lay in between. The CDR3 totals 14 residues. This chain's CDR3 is CASSLGRTTYGYTF. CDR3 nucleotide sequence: TGTGCCAGCAGCTTAGGTAGAACGACCTATGGCTACACCTTC.

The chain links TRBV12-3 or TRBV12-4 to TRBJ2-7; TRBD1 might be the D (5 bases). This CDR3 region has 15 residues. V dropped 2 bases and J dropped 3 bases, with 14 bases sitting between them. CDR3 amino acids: CASSLKAGRIYEQYF. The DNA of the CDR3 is TGTGCCAGCAGTTTAAAGGCAGGGCGTATCTACGAGCAGTACTTC.

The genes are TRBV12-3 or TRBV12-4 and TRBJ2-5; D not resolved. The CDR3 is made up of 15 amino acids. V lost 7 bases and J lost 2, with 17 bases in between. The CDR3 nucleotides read TGTGCCAGCACCCGTGGACGGACCGGGCAAGAGACCCAGTACTTC. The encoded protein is CASTRGRTGQETQYF.

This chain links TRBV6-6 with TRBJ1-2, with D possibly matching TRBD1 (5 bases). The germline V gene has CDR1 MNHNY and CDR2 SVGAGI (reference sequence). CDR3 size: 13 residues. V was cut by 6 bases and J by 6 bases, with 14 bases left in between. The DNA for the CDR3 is TGTGCCAGCAGCGCACTCGGGGCAGATGGCTACACCTTC. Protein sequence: CASSALGADGYTF.

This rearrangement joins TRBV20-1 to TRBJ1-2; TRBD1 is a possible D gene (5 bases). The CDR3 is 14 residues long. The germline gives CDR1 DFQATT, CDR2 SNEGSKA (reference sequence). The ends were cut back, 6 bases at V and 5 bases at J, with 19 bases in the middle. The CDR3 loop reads CSARQTSERYGYTF. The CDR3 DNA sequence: TGCAGTGCCCGACAGACCAGCGAAAGATATGGCTACACCTTC.

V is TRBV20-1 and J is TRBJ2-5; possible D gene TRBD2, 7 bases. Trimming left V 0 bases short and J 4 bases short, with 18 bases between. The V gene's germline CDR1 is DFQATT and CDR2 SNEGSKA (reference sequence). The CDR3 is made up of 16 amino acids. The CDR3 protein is CSARDPGGGAGETQYF. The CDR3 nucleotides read TGCAGTGCTAGAGATCCAGGAGGGGGGGCCGGAGAGACCCAGTACTTC.

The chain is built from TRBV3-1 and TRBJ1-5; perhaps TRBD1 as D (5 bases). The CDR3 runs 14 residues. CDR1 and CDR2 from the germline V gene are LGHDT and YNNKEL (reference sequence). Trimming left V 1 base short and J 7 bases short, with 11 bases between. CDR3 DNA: TGTGCCAGCAGCCAAGGTCAGGGCGGCCAGCCCCAGCATTTT. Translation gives CASSQGQGGQPQHF.